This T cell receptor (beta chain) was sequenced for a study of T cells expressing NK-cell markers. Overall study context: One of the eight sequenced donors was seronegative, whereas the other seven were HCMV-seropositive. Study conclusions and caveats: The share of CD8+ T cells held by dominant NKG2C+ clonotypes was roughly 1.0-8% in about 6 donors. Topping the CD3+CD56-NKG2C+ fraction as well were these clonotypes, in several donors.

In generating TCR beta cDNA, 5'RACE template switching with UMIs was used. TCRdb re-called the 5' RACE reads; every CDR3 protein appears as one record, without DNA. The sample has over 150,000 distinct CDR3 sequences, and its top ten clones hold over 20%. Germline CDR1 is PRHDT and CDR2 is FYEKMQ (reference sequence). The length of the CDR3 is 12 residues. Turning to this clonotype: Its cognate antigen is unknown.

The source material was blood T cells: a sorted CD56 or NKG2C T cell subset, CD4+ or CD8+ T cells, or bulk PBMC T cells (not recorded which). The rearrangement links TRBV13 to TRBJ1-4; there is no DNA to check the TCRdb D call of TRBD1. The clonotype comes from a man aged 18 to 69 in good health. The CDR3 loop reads CASRGDGEKLFF.